This passage covers 9 T cell receptor beta chains from one sample sequenced in a study of T cell changes during pregnancy in multiple sclerosis. Assay used: immunoSEQ multiplex PCR; TCRdb lists only in-frame clones, some missing. This sample has about 59,000 clones, with just under 95% found just once. Here the sequenced sample was CD4+ T cells from peripheral blood mononuclear cells, taken before pregnancy. The source is a female donor with multiple sclerosis, enrolled in a pregnancy study.

The rearrangement joins TRBV7-8 to TRBJ2-3, with no clear D. V dropped 6 bases and J dropped 1 base, with 8 bases sitting between them. The CDR3 length is 13 residues. Per the germline V gene, CDR1 is SGHVS and CDR2 is FQNEAQ. The DNA for the CDR3 is TGTGCCAGCAGACACCGGGGCACAGATACGCAGTATTTT. Translation gives CASRHRGTDTQYF.

The rearrangement joins TRBV7-2 to TRBJ1-2, with 7 bases fitting TRBD1. Germline CDR1 SGHTA, CDR2 FQGNSA. The CDR3 runs to 12 residues. With V trimmed by 5 bases and J by 8 bases, 5 bases remained unmatched. Written as DNA, the CDR3 is TGTGCCAGCAGCACCCGACAGGGAGGCTACACCTTC. This gives the protein CASSTRQGGYTF.

This clone was observed a handful of times. This chain links TRBV2 with TRBJ1-4; tentative D call: TRBD1 (6 bases). The CDR3 totals 15 residues. The V end lost 6 bases, the J end lost 0 bases, and 11 bases lay between the germline ends. The germline V gene encodes CDR1 SNHLY and CDR2 FYNNEI. The CDR3 DNA reads as TGTGCCAGCAGGGGCTACAGGGCAACTAATGAAAAACTGTTTTTT. This translates into CASRGYRATNEKLFF.

The chain uses TRBV2 and TRBJ1-4; the match to TRBD1 covers 11 bases. V was clipped by 3 bases and J by 7 bases; unmatched bases: 4. From germline, CDR1 is SNHLY and CDR2 FYNNEI. This CDR3 is 15 amino acids long. The CDR3: CASSDLGTGGEKLFF. The CDR3 DNA follows: TGTGCCAGCAGTGATTTAGGGACAGGGGGTGAAAAACTGTTTTTT. Based on the CDR3 plus reference TRBV2 and TRBJ1-4, the full variable domain is EPEVTQTPSHQVTQMGQEVILRCVPISNHLYFYWYRQILGQKVEFLVSFYNNEISEKSEIFDDQFSVERPDGSNFTLKIRSTKLEDSAMYFCASSDLGTGGEKLFFGSGTQLSVL.

This clone came up once. The chain has TRBV11-2 and TRBJ2-1; D call uncertain. This CDR3 comprises 12 residues. CDR1 and CDR2 (germline): SGHAT, FQNNGV. V lost 5 bases to trimming and J lost 9 bases, with 11 bases between them. The CDR3 DNA reads TGTGCCAGCAGCCCCCATCCGGGTGAGCAGTTCTTC. Amino acid sequence: CASSPHPGEQFF.

This chain joins TRBV6-5 and TRBJ1-1, with D unclear. The CDR3 runs 14 residues. Germline loops: CDR1 MNHEY, CDR2 SVGAGI. Trimming took off 3 bases at V and 0 bases at J, with 8 bases between the two ends. Written as DNA, the CDR3 is TGTGCCAGCAGTTATTCTACGGTGAACACTGAAGCTTTCTTT. It yields the protein CASSYSTVNTEAFF.

The chain combines TRBV7-9 with TRBJ2-7, with D tentatively TRBD2 (6 bases). Deletions cut 5 bases from V and 6 bases from J, with 20 bases between. Germline CDR1 and CDR2: SEHNR and FQNEAQ (reference sequence). This CDR3 region has 15 residues. The DNA of the CDR3 is TGTGCCAGCAGCCCATTGACTAGTGTGAAGGGCGAGCAGTACTTC. Its translation is CASSPLTSVKGEQYF.

Remarks on this clone: An end of the junction does not agree with germline; a read error may underlie this. For the CDR3, the DNA is TGTGCTAGCAGCTCCCTTGGGGGGCTAGCGGGAACCAATGAGCAGTTCTTC. It encodes CASSSLGGLAGTNEQFF. The V call is TRBV7-7, the J call TRBJ2-1, with TRBD2 matching 9 bases. The CDR3 spans 17 residues. From germline, CDR1 is SSHAT and CDR2 FNYEAQ (reference sequence).

The chain joins TRBV2 to TRBJ2-3; 9 bases are a match to TRBD1. This CDR3 comprises 14 residues. CDR1 is SNHLY and CDR2 is FYNNEI in the germline V gene. V shed 1 base, J shed 6 bases, and the junction held 2 bases outside the gene matches. The CDR3 protein is CASSEGTGADTQYF. As DNA, the CDR3 is TGTGCCAGCAGTGAAGGGACAGGGGCCGATACGCAGTATTTT. Full variable domain (missing parts from reference TRBV2 and TRBJ2-3): EPEVTQTPSHQVTQMGQEVILRCVPISNHLYFYWYRQILGQKVEFLVSFYNNEISEKSEIFDDQFSVERPDGSNFTLKIRSTKLEDSAMYFCASSEGTGADTQYFGPGTRLTVL.